Sequencing of this TCR beta chain was carried out in a study of T cell clonality in common variable immunodeficiency. Study findings and constraints: CVID subjects showed higher TCRbeta clonality than healthy controls. In common variable immunodeficiency, TCR beta chains reportedly carried fewer deletions and N-nucleotide insertions.

Donors gave about 5 to 8 ml heparinized peripheral whole blood. Only in-frame clones appear in the TCRdb table, and some are missing; sequencing was by immunoSEQ multiplex PCR. This sample carries 35,000 to 50,000 clones, none of them present only once. This clone was recorded many times. Its antigen is currently unknown. Read data end 3 residues before the CDR3 end; the end is taken from the germline J gene. CDR3 length: 14 residues. J was trimmed by 7 bases and V by 3 bases; bases with no gene match: 7. The germline V gene encodes CDR1 DFQATT and CDR2 SNEGSKA (reference sequence). The source is a person aged 18 to 70 in good health. The chain joins TRBV20-1 to TRBJ2-3; 10 bases align to TRBD2. The source material was peripheral blood mononuclear cells. The CDR3 sequence: CSASLAGVVYTQYF. The covered CDR3 bases are TGCAGTGCTAGCCTAGCGGGAGTCGTGTATACG.